Presented here are 14 T cell receptor beta chains from one specimen sequenced in a study of brain T cells in children with intractable seizures. Time point denoted: blood from clinic visit 5 months post-surgery; TSC patient then seizure free. Assay used: immunoSEQ multiplex PCR; TCRdb lists only in-frame clones, some missing. Of under 400,000 clones in the sample, over 90% were seen once. The sample here was peripheral blood, taken about 5 months after surgery. The receptors derive from a boy younger than two with tuberous sclerosis and intractable seizures.

This chain connects TRBV14 to TRBJ1-3; D unresolved. Trimming removed 4 bases from V and 5 bases from J, with 18 bases in between. The V gene's germline CDR1 is SGHDN and CDR2 FVKESK. The CDR3 covers 16 residues. CDR3 sequence reads: CASSPLGRLRRNTIYF. The CDR3 DNA reads as TGTGCCAGCAGCCCCCTGGGCCGGCTGAGGAGAAACACCATATATTTT.

DNA of the CDR3: TGTGCCACCAGTGATGGCTCCTTGGGGACTAATGAAAAACTGTTTTTT. This gives the protein CATSDGSLGTNEKLFF. This chain joins TRBV24-1 and TRBJ1-4; no clear D. Germline lookup yields CDR1 KGHDR and CDR2 SFDVKD. Trimming shortened V by 3 bases and J by 2 bases, and 12 bases separated the two germline ends. The CDR3 spans 16 residues.

The J gene is TRBJ1-4, the V gene TRBV5-4, with a weak D call TRBD1 (5 bases). The V end lost 4 bases, the J end lost 4 bases, and 11 bases lay between the germline ends. Germline V CDR1 and CDR2: SGHNT, YYREEE (reference sequence). The CDR3 covers 14 residues. The CDR3 protein is CASSAGLSNEKLFF. For the CDR3, the DNA is TGTGCCAGCAGCGCGGGACTTAGTAATGAAAAACTGTTTTTT.

The chain couples TRBV2 to TRBJ2-5; 10 bases are shared with TRBD2. V shed 6 bases and J 5 bases; nucleotides not matched to a gene: 18. Germline V lookup: CDR1 SNHLY, CDR2 FYNNEI. The CDR3 is made up of 18 amino acids. CDR3 residues: CASRRGGSGRLVGETQYF. As DNA, the CDR3 is TGTGCCAGCAGACGCGGTGGTAGCGGGAGGTTGGTAGGGGAGACCCAGTACTTC.

The rearrangement joins TRBV19 to TRBJ1-2, with D tentatively TRBD1 (5 bases). Per the germline V gene, CDR1 is LNHDA and CDR2 is SQIVND (reference sequence). V lost 5 bases and J 8 bases, leaving 24 bases between the germline ends. The CDR3 runs 16 residues. CDR3 in amino acids: CASSLPSSAGGNGYTF. CDR3 coding DNA: TGTGCCAGTAGTCTTCCAAGTTCGGCGGGGGGAAACGGCTACACCTTC.

The chain carries TRBV6-5 and TRBJ2-5; TRBD2 might be the D (6 bases). Germline V gene lookup returns CDR1 MNHEY and CDR2 SVGAGI. The CDR3 is made up of 13 amino acids. V lost 6 bases and J 5 bases, leaving 13 bases between the germline ends. DNA for the CDR3: TGTGCCAGCAGGTCCGCGGGAAGGGAGACCCAGTACTTC. Protein product: CASRSAGRETQYF.

The chain uses TRBV25-1 and TRBJ2-4; weak D call: TRBD2 (5 bases). Germline V CDR1 and CDR2: MGHDK, SYGVNS. The CDR3 totals 14 residues. Trimming shortened V by 1 base and J by 9 bases, and 13 bases separated the two germline ends. CDR3 in amino acids: CASSEFEGLGIQYF. The CDR3, as DNA: TGTGCCAGCAGTGAATTTGAGGGATTAGGCATTCAGTACTTC.

The CDR3 spells CASSYPQQRSQPQHF. For the CDR3, the DNA is TGTGCCAGCAGTTACCCTCAACAACGTAGTCAGCCCCAGCATTTT. The rearrangement links TRBV6-2 or TRBV6-3 to TRBJ1-5; D is ambiguous. The V and J ends lost 2 bases and 6 bases respectively, with 14 bases between them. The CDR3 covers 15 residues. Germline assignment: CDR1 MNHEY and CDR2 SVGEGT.

V and J are TRBV6-2 or TRBV6-3 and TRBJ1-2; D unclear. Trimming removed 6 bases at V and 3 bases at J, with 11 bases between. Germline CDR1 and CDR2: MNHEY and SVGEGT. The CDR3 sequence is 13 residues long. The DNA of the CDR3 is TGTGCCAGCAGCCCCGGGATTCACTATGGCTACACCTTC. It specifies CASSPGIHYGYTF.

This clone has more than one count but fewer than ten. The chain links TRBV6-5 to TRBJ1-1; D is uncertain. V was shortened by 8 bases and J by 4 bases, with 11 bases between the two germline ends. Looked up from germline, CDR1 is MNHEY and CDR2 is SVGAGI. This CDR3 region has 12 residues. The CDR3 DNA reads as TGTGCCAGCGCGAGTGGGAGCACTGAAGCTTTCTTT. Translation gives CASASGSTEAFF.

V and J are TRBV11-2 and TRBJ1-4; D gene ambiguous. The CDR3 is 16 residues long. CDR1 is SGHAT, CDR2 FQNNGV, per germline. The V end lost 0 bases, the J end lost 6 bases, and 14 bases lay between the germline ends. As DNA, the CDR3 is TGTGCCAGCAGCTTAGAGGGCTTTGAGGGTTATGAAAAACTGTTTTTT. Protein product: CASSLEGFEGYEKLFF.

The V gene is TRBV21-1, the J gene TRBJ1-1; the table assigns TRBD1, which was not confirmed against the DNA. TRBV21-1 is an annotated pseudogene. This CDR3 comprises 15 residues. The CDR3 here is CASSKVGCRNTEAFF. The CDR3 DNA is TGTGCCAGCAGCAAAGTTGGCTGCCGAAACACTGAAGCTTTCTTT.

This chain links TRBV3-1 (or the pseudogene TRBV3-2) with TRBJ1-2; D unresolved. This CDR3 contains 15 residues. Germline assignment: CDR1 LGHDT and CDR2 YNNKEL (reference sequence). V was pared by 0 bases and J by 5 bases, with 13 bases between. In DNA form, the CDR3 reads TGTGCCAGCAGCCAAGAAAAGGTGGATCCTTATGGCTACACCTTC. Translated, it gives CASSQEKVDPYGYTF.

The V call is TRBV30, the J call TRBJ2-7; TRBD1 might be the D (6 bases). Trimming cost V 0 bases and J 2 bases, with 11 bases left between them. Germline V CDR1 and CDR2: GTSNPN, SVGIG (reference sequence). The CDR3 is 14 residues long. CDR3 DNA: TGTGCCTGGAGTGTACTGGGGGCGGCCTACGAGCAGTACTTC. Translation: CAWSVLGAAYEQYF.